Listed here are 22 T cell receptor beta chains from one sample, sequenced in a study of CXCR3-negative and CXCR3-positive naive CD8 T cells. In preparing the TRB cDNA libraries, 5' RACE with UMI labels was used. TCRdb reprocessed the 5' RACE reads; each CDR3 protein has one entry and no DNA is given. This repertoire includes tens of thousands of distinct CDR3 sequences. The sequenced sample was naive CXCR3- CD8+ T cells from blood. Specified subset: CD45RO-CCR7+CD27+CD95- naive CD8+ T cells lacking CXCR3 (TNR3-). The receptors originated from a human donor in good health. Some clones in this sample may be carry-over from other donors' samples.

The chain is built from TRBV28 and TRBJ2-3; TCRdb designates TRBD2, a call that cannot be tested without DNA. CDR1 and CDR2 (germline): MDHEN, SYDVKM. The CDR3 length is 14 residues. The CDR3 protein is CASSPAGRSDTQYF.

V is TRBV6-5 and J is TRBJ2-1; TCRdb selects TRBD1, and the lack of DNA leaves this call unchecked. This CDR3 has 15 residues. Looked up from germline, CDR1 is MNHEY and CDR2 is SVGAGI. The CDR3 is CASSTGDRGLNEQFF.

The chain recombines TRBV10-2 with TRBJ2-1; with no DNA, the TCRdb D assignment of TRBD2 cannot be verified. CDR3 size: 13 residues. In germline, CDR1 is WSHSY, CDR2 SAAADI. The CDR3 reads CASLAGGHNEQFF.

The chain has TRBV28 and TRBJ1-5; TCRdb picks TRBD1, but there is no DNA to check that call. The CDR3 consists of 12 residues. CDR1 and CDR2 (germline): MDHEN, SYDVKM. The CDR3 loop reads CASQGGNQPQHF.

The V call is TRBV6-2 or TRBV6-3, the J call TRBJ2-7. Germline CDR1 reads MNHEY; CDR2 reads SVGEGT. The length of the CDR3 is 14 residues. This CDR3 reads CASNPMQDGNEQYF.

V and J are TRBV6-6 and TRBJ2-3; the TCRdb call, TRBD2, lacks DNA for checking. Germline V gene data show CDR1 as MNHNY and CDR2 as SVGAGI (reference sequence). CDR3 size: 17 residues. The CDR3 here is CASRPRRLGRGTDTQYF.

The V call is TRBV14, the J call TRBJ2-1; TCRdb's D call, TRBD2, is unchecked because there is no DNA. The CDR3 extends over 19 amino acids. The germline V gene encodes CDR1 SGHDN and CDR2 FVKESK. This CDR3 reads CASSQELAGYTLLYNEQFF.

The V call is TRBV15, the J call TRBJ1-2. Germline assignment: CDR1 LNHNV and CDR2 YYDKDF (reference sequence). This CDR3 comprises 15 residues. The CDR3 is CATTSTTYSGYGYTF.

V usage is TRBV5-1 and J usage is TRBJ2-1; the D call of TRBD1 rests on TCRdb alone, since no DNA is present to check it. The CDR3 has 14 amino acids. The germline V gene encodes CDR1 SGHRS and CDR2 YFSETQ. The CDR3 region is CASSSIAGYNEQFF.

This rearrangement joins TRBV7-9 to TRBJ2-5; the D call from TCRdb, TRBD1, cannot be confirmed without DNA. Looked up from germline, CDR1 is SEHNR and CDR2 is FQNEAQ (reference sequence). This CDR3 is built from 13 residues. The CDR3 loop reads CASSATRGETQYF.

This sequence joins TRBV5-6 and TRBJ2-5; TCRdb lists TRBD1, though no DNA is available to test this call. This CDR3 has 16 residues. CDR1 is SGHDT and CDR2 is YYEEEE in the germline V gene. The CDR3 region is CASSLVSGARGETQYF.

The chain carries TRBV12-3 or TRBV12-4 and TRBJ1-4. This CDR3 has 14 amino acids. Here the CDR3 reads CASSFASGGLKLFF.

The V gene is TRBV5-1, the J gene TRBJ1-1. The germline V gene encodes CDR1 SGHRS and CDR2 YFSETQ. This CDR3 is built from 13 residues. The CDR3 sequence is CASRASGSTEAFF. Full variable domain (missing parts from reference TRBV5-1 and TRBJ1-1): KAGVTQTPRYLIKTRGQQVTLSCSPISGHRSVSWYQQTPGQGLQFLFEYFSETQRNKGNFPGRFSGRQFSNSRSEMNVSTLELGDSALYLCASRASGSTEAFFGQGTRLTVV.

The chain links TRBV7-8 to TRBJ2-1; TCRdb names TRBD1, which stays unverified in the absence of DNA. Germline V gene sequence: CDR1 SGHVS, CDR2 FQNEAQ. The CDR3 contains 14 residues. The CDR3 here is CASSLGQGLNEQFF.

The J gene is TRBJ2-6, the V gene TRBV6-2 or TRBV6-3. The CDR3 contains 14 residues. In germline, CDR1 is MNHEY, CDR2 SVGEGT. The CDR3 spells CASSSDPGANVLTF.

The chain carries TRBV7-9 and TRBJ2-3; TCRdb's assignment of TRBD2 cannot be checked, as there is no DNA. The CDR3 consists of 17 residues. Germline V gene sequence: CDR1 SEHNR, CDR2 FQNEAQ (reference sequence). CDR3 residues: CASSSPGQAYVLDTQYF.

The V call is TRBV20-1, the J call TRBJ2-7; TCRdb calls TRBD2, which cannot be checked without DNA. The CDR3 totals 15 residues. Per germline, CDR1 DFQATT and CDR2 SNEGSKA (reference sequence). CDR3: CSATPGLAGIYEQYF.

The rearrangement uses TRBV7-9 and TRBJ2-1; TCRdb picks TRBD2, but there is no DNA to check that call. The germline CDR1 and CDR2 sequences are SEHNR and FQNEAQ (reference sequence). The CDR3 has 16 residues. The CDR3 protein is CASTESSAGPYNEQFF.

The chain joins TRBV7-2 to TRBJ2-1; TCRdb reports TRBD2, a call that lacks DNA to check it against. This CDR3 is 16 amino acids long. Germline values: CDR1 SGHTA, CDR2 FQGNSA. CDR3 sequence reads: CASSPPILAGYNEQFF. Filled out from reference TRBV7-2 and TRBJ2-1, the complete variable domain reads GAGVSQSPSNKVTEKGKDVELRCDPISGHTALYWYRQSLGQGLEFLIYFQGNSAPDKSGLPSDRFSAERTGGSVSTLTIQRTQQEDSAVYLCASSPPILAGYNEQFFGPGTRLTVL.

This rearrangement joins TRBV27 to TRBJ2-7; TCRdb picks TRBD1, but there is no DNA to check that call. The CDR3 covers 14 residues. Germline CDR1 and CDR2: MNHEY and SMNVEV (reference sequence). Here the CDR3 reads CASARGGNPYEQYF.

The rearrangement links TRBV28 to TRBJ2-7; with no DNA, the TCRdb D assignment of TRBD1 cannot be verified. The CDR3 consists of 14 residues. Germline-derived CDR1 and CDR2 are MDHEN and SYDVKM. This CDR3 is CASSFWDTSYEQYF.

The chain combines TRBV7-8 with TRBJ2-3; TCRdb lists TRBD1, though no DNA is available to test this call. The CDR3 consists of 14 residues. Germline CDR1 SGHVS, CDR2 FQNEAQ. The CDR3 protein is CASTLGTTPDTQYF.